This entry concerns a single T cell receptor beta chain. Its target is unknown. Germline CDR1 reads SGHNT; CDR2 reads YENEEA. Trimming shortened V by 2 bases and J by 1 base, and 5 bases separated the two germline ends. The CDR3 is made up of 13 amino acids. The protocol was immunoSEQ multiplex PCR, while the TCRdb copy is restricted to in-frame clones and leaves out a portion. Here the sample spans about 96,000 clones, approximately 84% being singletons. This sample is part of a study of OX40 agonist ivuxolimab in advanced cancers. For the study at large: The dose-escalation group included hepatocellular carcinoma, melanoma, renal cell carcinoma and head and neck cancer. Among those treated, three patients had partial responses, one with hepatocellular carcinoma and two with cutaneous melanoma.

Study results and caveats: There were, on average, more expanded clones in CD8+ T cells than in CD4+. At 0.1 to 3.0 mg/kg and by week 6, CD4+ and CD8+ T cells in the blood had expanded clonally.

The TCR comes from an adult with an advanced solid tumor such as melanoma, head and neck, liver or kidney cancer. J is TRBJ1-1 and V is TRBV11-3; D gene ambiguous. Sample: CD4+ or CD8+ T cells sorted from blood, taken in a trial of the OX40 agonist ivuxolimab. The CDR3 DNA reads as TGTGCCAGCAGCTTACGCCAGAACACTGAAGCTTTCTTT. Amino acids: CASSLRQNTEAFF.